This T cell receptor (beta chain) was captured in a study of blood T cell repertoires in COVID-19. CDR1 and CDR2 (germline): LNHDA, SQIVND (reference sequence). This CDR3 is built from 15 residues. The V end was cut by 5 bases, the J end by 5 bases, with 18 bases between. Generated by immunoSEQ multiplex PCR, the TCRdb table keeps only in-frame clones and is missing some. Among about 17,000 clones, approximately 92% were seen once, and the ten largest hold more than 10%. Sequencing was done on a sample of peripheral blood. The chain uses TRBV19 and TRBJ2-5; D might be TRBD1 (5 bases). The receptor comes from a man aged 55 to 70 with active COVID-19. The CDR3 DNA is TGTGCCAGTAGTCCCCAGGGATCCCCCGGGGAGACCCAGTACTTC. It yields the protein CASSPQGSPGETQYF.